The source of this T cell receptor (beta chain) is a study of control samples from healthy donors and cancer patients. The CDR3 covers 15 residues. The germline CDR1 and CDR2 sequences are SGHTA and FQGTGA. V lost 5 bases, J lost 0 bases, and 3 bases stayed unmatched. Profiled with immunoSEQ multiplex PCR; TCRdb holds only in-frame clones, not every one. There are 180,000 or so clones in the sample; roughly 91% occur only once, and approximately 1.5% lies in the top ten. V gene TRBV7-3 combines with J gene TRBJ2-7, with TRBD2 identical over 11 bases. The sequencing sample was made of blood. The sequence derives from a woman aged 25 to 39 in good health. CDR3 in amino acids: CASSLTSGSSYEQYF. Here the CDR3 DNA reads TGTGCCAGCAGCCTTACTAGCGGGAGCTCCTACGAGCAGTACTTC.